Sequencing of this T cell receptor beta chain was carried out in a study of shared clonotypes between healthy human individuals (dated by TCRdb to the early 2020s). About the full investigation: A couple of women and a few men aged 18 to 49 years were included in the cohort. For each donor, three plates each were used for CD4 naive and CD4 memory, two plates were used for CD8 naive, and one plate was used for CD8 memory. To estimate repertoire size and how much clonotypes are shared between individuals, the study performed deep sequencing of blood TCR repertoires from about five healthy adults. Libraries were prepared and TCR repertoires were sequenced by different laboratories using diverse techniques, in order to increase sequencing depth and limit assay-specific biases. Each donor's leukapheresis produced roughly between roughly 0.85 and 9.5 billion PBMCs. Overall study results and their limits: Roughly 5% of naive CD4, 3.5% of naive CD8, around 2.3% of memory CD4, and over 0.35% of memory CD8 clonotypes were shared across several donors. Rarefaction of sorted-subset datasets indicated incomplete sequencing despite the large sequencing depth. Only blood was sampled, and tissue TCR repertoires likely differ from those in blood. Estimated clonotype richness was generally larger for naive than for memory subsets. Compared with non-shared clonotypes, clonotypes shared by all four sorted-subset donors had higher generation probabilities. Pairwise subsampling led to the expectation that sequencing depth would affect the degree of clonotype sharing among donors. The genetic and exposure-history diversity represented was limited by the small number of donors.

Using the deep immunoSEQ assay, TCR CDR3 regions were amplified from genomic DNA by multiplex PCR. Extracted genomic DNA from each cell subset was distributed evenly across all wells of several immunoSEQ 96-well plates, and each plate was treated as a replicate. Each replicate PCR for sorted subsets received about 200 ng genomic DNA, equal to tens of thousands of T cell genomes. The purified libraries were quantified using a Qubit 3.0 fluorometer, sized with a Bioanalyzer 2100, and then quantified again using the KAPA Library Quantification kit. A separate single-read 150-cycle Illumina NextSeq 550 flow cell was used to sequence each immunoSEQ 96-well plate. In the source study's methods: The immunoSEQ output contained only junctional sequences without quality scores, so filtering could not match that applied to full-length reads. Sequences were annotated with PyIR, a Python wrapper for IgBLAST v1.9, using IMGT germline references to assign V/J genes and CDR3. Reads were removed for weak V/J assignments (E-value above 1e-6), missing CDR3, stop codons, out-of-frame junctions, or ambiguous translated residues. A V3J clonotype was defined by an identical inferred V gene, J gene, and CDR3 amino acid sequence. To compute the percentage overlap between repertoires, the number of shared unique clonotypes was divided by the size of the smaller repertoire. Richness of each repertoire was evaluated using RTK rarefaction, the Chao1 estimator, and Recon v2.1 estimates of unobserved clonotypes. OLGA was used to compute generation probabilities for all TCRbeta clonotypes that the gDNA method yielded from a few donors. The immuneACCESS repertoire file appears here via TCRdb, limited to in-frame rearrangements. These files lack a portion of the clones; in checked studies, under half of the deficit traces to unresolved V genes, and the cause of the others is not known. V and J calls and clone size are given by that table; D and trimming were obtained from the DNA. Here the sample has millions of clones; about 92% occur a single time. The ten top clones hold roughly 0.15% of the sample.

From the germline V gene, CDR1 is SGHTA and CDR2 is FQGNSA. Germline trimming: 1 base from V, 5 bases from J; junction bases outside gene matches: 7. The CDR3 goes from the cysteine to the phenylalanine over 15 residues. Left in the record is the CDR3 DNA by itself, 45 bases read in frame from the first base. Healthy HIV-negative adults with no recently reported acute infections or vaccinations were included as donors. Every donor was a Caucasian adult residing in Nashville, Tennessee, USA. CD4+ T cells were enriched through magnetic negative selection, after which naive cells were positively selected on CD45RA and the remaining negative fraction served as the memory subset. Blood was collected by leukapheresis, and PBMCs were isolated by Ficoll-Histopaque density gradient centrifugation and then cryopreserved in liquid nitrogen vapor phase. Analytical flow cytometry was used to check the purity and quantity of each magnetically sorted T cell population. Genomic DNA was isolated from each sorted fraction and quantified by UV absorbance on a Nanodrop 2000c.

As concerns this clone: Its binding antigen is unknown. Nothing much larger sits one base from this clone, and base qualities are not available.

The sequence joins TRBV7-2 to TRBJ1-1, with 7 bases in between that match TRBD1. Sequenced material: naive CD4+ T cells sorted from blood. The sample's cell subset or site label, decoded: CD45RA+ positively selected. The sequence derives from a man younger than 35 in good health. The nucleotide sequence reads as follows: TGTGCCAGCAGCTTAGTATCAGGGACAGAGACTGAAGCTTTCTTT. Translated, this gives CASSLVSGTETEAFF.